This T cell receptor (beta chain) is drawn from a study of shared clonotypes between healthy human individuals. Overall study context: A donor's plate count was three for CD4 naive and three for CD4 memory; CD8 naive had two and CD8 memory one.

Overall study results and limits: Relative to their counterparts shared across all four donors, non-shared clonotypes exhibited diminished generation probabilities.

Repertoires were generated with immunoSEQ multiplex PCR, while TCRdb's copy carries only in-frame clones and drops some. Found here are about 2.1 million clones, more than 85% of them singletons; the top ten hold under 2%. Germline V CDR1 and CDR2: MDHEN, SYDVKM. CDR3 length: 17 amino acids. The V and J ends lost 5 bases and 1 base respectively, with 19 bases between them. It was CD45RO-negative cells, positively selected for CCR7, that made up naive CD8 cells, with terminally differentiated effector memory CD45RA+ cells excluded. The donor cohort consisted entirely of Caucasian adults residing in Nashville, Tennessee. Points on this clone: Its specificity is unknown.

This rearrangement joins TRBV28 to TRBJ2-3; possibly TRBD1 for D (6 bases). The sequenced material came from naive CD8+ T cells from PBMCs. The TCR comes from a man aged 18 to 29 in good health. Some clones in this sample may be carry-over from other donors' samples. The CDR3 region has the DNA TGTGCCAGCAGTCAGATGGCAGGACAGTGGGGCACAGATACGCAGTATTTT. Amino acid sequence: CASSQMAGQWGTDTQYF. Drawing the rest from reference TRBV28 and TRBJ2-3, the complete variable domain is DVKVTQSSRYLVKRTGEKVFLECVQDMDHENMFWYRQDPGLGLRLIYFSYDVKMKEKGDIPEGYSVSREKKERFSLILESASTNQTSMYLCASSQMAGQWGTDTQYFGPGTRLTVL.